The 14 T cell receptor beta chains below come from one sample, sequenced in a study of tumor-infiltrating lymphocytes in primary liver carcinoma. Starting material for RNA and DNA co-extraction consisted of roughly 19-34 mg of unsorted bulk tissue. Constant-region priming of around 500 ng total RNA yielded TCR beta cDNA. ARM-PCR, slightly modified, supplied the TCR beta libraries through three nested multiplex PCR rounds. TRBV1-TRBV30 forward primers paired with a C-beta reverse primer drove the first two PCR rounds, roughly 10 cycles each. Each CDR3 protein is one row after TCRdb ran MiXCR on the multiplex PCR reads. The table has 30,000 to 35,000 distinct CDR3 sequences, 76% seen once; the top ten hold 36%. Source material: liver tumor tissue from sampling region 5. Described subset: tumor region T5, tumor centre. These receptors were obtained from a man aged 40-55 years with primary liver carcinoma and hepatitis B virus infection.

The rearrangement joins TRBV11-3 to TRBJ2-1, with 7 bases matching TRBD2. The CDR3 covers 15 residues. With V trimmed by 5 bases and J by 7 bases, 11 bases remained unmatched. Germline V gene sequence: CDR1 SGHNT, CDR2 YENEEA. CDR3 residues: CASSARTRHINEQFF. The DNA for the CDR3 is TGTGCCAGCAGCGCCAGGACTAGACATATTAATGAGCAGTTCTTC. Filled out from reference TRBV11-3 and TRBJ2-1, the complete variable domain reads EAGVVQSPRYKIIEKKQPVAFWCNPISGHNTLYWYLQNLGQGPELLIRYENEEAVDDSQLPKDRFSAERLKGVDSTLKIQPAELGDSAVYLCASSARTRHINEQFFGPGTRLTVL.

As concerns this clonotype: This CDR3 fails to terminate in the conserved phenylalanine or tryptophan, so it likely reflects a read error. The chain carries TRBV12-3 or TRBV12-4 and TRBJ1-3; no clear D. This CDR3 comprises 12 residues. The ends were cut back, 10 bases at V and 4 bases at J, with 11 bases in the middle. This CDR3 is CATTLGGNTIYS. CDR3 nucleotide sequence: TGTGCCACCACTCTAGGGGGAAACACCATATATTCT.

Worth noting for this clonotype: One junction end does not reproduce the germline sequence, and a read error may be involved. The gene calls are TRBV6-1 and TRBJ1-1, with D perhaps matching TRBD1 (5 bases). From germline, CDR1 is MNHNS and CDR2 SASEGT. CDR3 length: 16 residues. DNA for the CDR3: TGTGCCAGTCGGGGGAGGTACGGGGGATTAAACACTGAGGCTTTCTTT. Translation gives CASRGRYGGLNTEAFF.

As regards this clonotype: The conserved phenylalanine or tryptophan normally closing the CDR3 is absent here, so this likely arose from a read error. The genes are TRBV12-3 or TRBV12-4 and TRBJ2-7; D might be TRBD1 (6 bases). This CDR3 comprises 19 residues. The V end was cut by 1 base, the J end by 4 bases, with 26 bases between. CDR3 in amino acids: CASSLGRGYAQGIDYEQYY. The CDR3 DNA reads as TGTGCCAGCAGTTTAGGCCGAGGGTATGCACAGGGAATTGATTACGAGCAGTACTAC.

V usage is TRBV6-5 and J usage is TRBJ2-7; a weak D match, TRBD1 (6 bases). The CDR3 consists of 16 residues. Trimming took off 5 bases at V and 11 bases at J, with 28 bases between the two ends. Germline V gene lookup returns CDR1 MNHEY and CDR2 SVGAGI. CDR3 coding DNA: TGTGCCAGCAGTCCGGGGCAGGGGACCAGCTCCTATGAGGAGTACTTC. Residues: CASSPGQGTSSYEEYF.

With respect to this clonotype: Compared with germline, one end of the junction differs, possibly owing to a read error. This chain connects TRBV11-2 to TRBJ2-3; D is possibly TRBD1 (5 bases). The CDR3 covers 15 residues. Germline assignment: CDR1 SGHAT and CDR2 FQNNGV. CDR3 region: CAGSLPGHGPDTHYF. The CDR3 coding sequence is TGTGCCGGCAGCTTACCCGGACATGGGCCGGATACGCATTATTTT.

This clonotype has only one observation. The junction shows a germline mismatch at one end, possibly a read error. This rearrangement joins TRBV5-1 to TRBJ2-7, with 7 bases identical to TRBD2. CDR1 SGHRS and CDR2 YFSETQ come from the germline V gene. The CDR3 has 17 residues. The chain's CDR3 is CASSLDMDPGGGYKQYF. The CDR3 DNA follows: TGCGCCAGCAGCCTTGACATGGACCCGGGGGGAGGCTACAAGCAGTACTTC.

The rearrangement links TRBV11-2 to TRBJ2-2, with D perhaps matching TRBD2 (6 bases). Germline values: CDR1 SGHAT, CDR2 FQNNGV. The CDR3 has 16 amino acids. Trimming shortened V by 5 bases and J by 4 bases, and 17 bases separated the two germline ends. The CDR3 here is CASSPQMAGRTGELFF. CDR3 coding DNA: TGTGCCAGCAGCCCCCAGATGGCGGGACGCACCGGGGAGCTGTTTTTT.

The chain couples TRBV11-2 to TRBJ2-7; D is undetermined. This CDR3 comprises 15 residues. Germline V gene lookup returns CDR1 SGHAT and CDR2 FQNNGV. Trimming removed 0 bases from V and 6 bases from J, with 15 bases in between. The CDR3 is CASSLDPVVICEQYF. CDR3 in DNA: TGTGCCAGCAGCTTAGATCCCGTGGTTATCTGCGAGCAGTACTTC. The whole variable domain, filled in from reference TRBV11-2 and TRBJ2-7, reads EAGVAQSPRYKIIEKRQSVAFWCNPISGHATLYWYQQILGQGPKLLIQFQNNGVVDDSQLPKDRFSAERLKGVDSTLKIQPAKLEDSAVYLCASSLDPVVICEQYFGPGTRLTVT.

In the case of this clonotype: One end of the junction fails to match germline, which may point to a read error. The gene calls are TRBV6-5 and TRBJ2-5; TRBD1 agrees at 9 bases. Germline V gene sequence: CDR1 MNHEY, CDR2 SVGAGI. The length of the CDR3 is 15 residues. The CDR3 DNA is TGTACCAGCAATTACACCGGGACAGGGAAACGGACCCAGTACTTC. Amino acid sequence: CTSNYTGTGKRTQYF.

A remark on this clonotype: A junction boundary mismatches the germline segment, possibly from a read error. The chain is built from TRBV10-3 and TRBJ2-7, with D possibly being TRBD1 or TRBD2 (5 bases each). The V gene's germline CDR1 is ENHRY and CDR2 SYGVKD. This CDR3 contains 12 residues. The CDR3 protein is CAFSEKMGERYF. The CDR3 nucleotides are TGTGCCTTCAGTGAGAAGATGGGGGAGCGGTACTTC.

As regards this clonotype: Since a much larger clone is just one base distant, this may be a read error. V gene TRBV7-9 combines with J gene TRBJ2-1, with a possible D match to TRBD2 (6 bases). CDR1 and CDR2 (germline): SEHNR, FQNEAQ (reference sequence). Trimming took off 5 bases at V and 8 bases at J, with 19 bases between the two ends. The CDR3 loop spans 15 amino acids. The CDR3 sequence: CASSLRDWDVDEQFF. The CDR3 region has the DNA TGTGCCAGCAGCCTCCGGGACTGGGATGTCGATGAGCAGTTCTTC.

This chain joins TRBV10-3 and TRBJ1-5, with D hard to call. TRBJ2-3 explains the end of the DNA better; the J call may be wrong. This CDR3 spans 14 amino acids. Germline loops: CDR1 ENHRY, CDR2 SYGVKD. CDR3 DNA: TGTGCCATCAGTGAGTATGATGGTGATCAGCCCCAGTATTTT. Amino acid sequence: CAISEYDGDQPQYF.

A note on this clonotype: An end of the junction does not agree with germline; a read error may underlie this. The chain carries TRBV5-4 and TRBJ2-1; the D gene is possibly TRBD2 (7 bases). The CDR3 runs 18 residues. The V gene's germline CDR1 is SGHNT and CDR2 YYREEE (reference sequence). In DNA form, the CDR3 reads TGTGTCAGCAGCTTAGGGGGGGCGGCCCTAAGCTCCTACAATGAGCAGTTCTTC. Its translation is CVSSLGGAALSSYNEQFF.